Below are 19 T cell receptor beta chains sequenced from a single sample in a study of Ad26.COV2.S vaccination and SARS-CoV-2 variants. The data were produced by immunoSEQ multiplex PCR, yet TCRdb's version contains in-frame clones alone and is incomplete. This table holds about 330,000 clones, roughly nine tenths found once. Treatment denoted: around 19 received Ad26.COV2.S at low or high dose, single or two shots; roughly 5 received placebo; per-sample allocation not given. Samples analyzed were those drawn on day 63 after the first vaccine or placebo injection. This specimen was peripheral blood, taken in a trial of Ad26.COV2.S vaccine versus placebo. The receptor set was obtained from a person aged 18 to 59 who received the Ad26.COV2.S COVID-19 vaccine or a placebo.

The rearrangement uses TRBV18 and TRBJ1-2; no clear D gene. Trimming shortened V by 3 bases and J by 3 bases, and 8 bases separated the two germline ends. The CDR3 totals 13 residues. CDR1 KGHSH and CDR2 LQKENI come from the germline V gene. CDR3 region: CASSPGIDYGYTF. CDR3 nucleotide sequence: TGTGCCAGCTCACCTGGGATTGACTATGGCTACACCTTC. The full variable domain, completed using reference TRBV18 and TRBJ1-2, is NAGVMQNPRHLVRRRGQEARLRCSPMKGHSHVYWYRQLPEEGLKFMVYLQKENIIDESGMPKERFSAEFPKEGPSILRIQQVVRGDSAAYFCASSPGIDYGYTFGSGTRLTVV.

The rearrangement links TRBV13 to TRBJ1-1; TRBD1 aligns across 10 bases. Per germline, CDR1 PRHDT and CDR2 FYEKMQ (reference sequence). The CDR3 extends over 16 amino acids. The ends lost 4 bases at V and 4 bases at J; junction bases unmatched: 9. CDR3 nucleotides: TGTGCCAGCAGCTCCGGGACAGGGGTCTTATTCACTGAAGCTTTCTTT. Protein: CASSSGTGVLFTEAFF.

The chain employs TRBV4-1 and TRBJ2-3; 8 bases align to TRBD1. V lost 5 bases to trimming and J lost 1 base; unmatched junction nucleotides: 11. The CDR3 sequence is 17 residues long. Germline CDR1 reads MGHRA; CDR2 reads YSYEKL. The CDR3 loop reads CASSGLSGGRGTDTQYF. DNA of the CDR3: TGCGCCAGCAGCGGACTCTCAGGGGGCAGGGGCACAGATACGCAGTATTTT.

V usage is TRBV27 and J usage is TRBJ1-1; no reliable D call. Trimming left V 3 bases short and J 4 bases short, with 6 bases between. CDR1 is MNHEY, CDR2 SMNVEV, per germline (reference sequence). CDR3 length: 12 residues. CDR3 bases: TGTGCCAGCAGTTTTTGGGGCACTGAAGCTTTCTTT. The encoded protein is CASSFWGTEAFF.

This clone appeared a few times. This rearrangement joins TRBV19 to TRBJ1-5; no clear D. CDR3 size: 14 residues. The germline gives CDR1 LNHDA, CDR2 SQIVND (reference sequence). Trimming cost V 3 bases and J 0 bases, with 6 bases left between them. CDR3 sequence reads: CASSMANSNQPQHF. In nucleotides, the CDR3 is TGTGCCAGTAGTATGGCGAATAGCAATCAGCCCCAGCATTTT.

The chain combines TRBV5-4 with TRBJ2-5, with no clear D. The CDR3 is 16 residues long. The V end was cut by 1 base, the J end by 5 bases, with 18 bases between. The germline CDR1 and CDR2 sequences are SGHNT and YYREEE (reference sequence). The CDR3 DNA reads TGTGCCAGCAGCTTGCCCTCGGTGGCGGTGGGGGAGACCCAGTACTTC. Protein: CASSLPSVAVGETQYF.

This clone was seen a few times. CDR3 in amino acids: CASSIPLHRAGLNTEAFF. The DNA of the CDR3 is TGTGCCAGTAGTATTCCGCTGCACAGGGCGGGTTTGAACACTGAAGCTTTCTTT. V is TRBV19 and J is TRBJ1-1, with D possibly TRBD1 on 6 matching bases. Germline assignment: CDR1 LNHDA and CDR2 SQIVND (reference sequence). V was trimmed by 3 bases and J by 0 bases, leaving 20 bases between them. The CDR3 is 18 residues long.

The V gene is TRBV27, the J gene TRBJ2-3; 14 nucleotides match TRBD2. V shed 7 bases and J 2 bases; nucleotides not matched to a gene: 11. Germline CDR1 is MNHEY and CDR2 is SMNVEV (reference sequence). The CDR3 sequence is 18 residues long. The CDR3 nucleotides read TGTGCCAGCATGACCCGACTAGCGGGAGGGCGCGCCACAGATACGCAGTATTTT. Translating it yields CASMTRLAGGRATDTQYF.

The chain carries TRBV19 and TRBJ2-2; 7 bases align to TRBD1. CDR3 length: 15 amino acids. V lost 3 bases to trimming and J lost 4 bases; unmatched junction nucleotides: 5. Germline V gene data show CDR1 as LNHDA and CDR2 as SQIVND (reference sequence). CDR3 DNA sequence: TGTGCCAGTAGTATTGTGACAGGGACCACCGGGGAGCTGTTTTTT. This translates into CASSIVTGTTGELFF.

This clone was found once. CDR3 sequence reads: CATLSTGGFDGYTF. In DNA, the CDR3 is TGTGCCACCCTGTCAACAGGGGGCTTCGATGGCTACACCTTC. The chain uses TRBV10-3 and TRBJ1-2; 9 bases align to TRBD1. CDR3 length: 14 amino acids. Trimming removed 10 bases from V and 6 bases from J; junction bases left unmatched: 12. CDR1 ENHRY and CDR2 SYGVKD come from the germline V gene.

This chain joins TRBV5-1 and TRBJ2-3; D is unresolved. Germline-derived CDR1 and CDR2 are SGHRS and YFSETQ. Trimming took off 1 base at V and 2 bases at J, with 11 bases between the two ends. This CDR3 has 15 residues. This chain's CDR3 is CASSLNGVDTDTQYF. CDR3 coding DNA: TGCGCCAGCAGCTTGAACGGCGTAGACACAGATACGCAGTATTTT.

The V and J genes are TRBV6-5 and TRBJ1-3; 10 positions match TRBD1. J was trimmed by 8 bases and V by 4 bases; bases with no gene match: 8. The CDR3 contains 15 residues. Germline assignment: CDR1 MNHEY and CDR2 SVGAGI. CDR3 protein: CASSSPWTGGDTIYF. CDR3 nucleotides: TGTGCCAGCAGTTCCCCTTGGACAGGGGGGGACACCATATATTTT.

The rearrangement uses TRBV30 and TRBJ1-1; D perhaps matches TRBD1 (5 bases). Germline values: CDR1 GTSNPN, CDR2 SVGIG (reference sequence). This CDR3 region has 17 residues. V lost 0 bases and J 1 base, leaving 18 bases between the germline ends. CDR3 residues: CAWSVYVWRQSNTEAFF. CDR3 DNA: TGTGCCTGGAGTGTATATGTTTGGCGACAGTCGAACACTGAAGCTTTCTTT.

This clone was found once. This chain connects TRBV7-2 to TRBJ2-6; D call uncertain. V was clipped by 2 bases and J by 2 bases, with 7 bases between them. This CDR3 region has 15 residues. From germline, CDR1 is SGHTA and CDR2 FQGNSA. CDR3 bases: TGTGCCAGCAGCTTACGGAGACCTGGGGCCAACGTCCTGACTTTC. Amino acids: CASSLRRPGANVLTF.

This rearrangement joins TRBV7-2 to TRBJ1-5; possibly TRBD1 for D (6 bases). Germline CDR1 reads SGHTA; CDR2 reads FQGNSA. Trimming removed 5 bases at V and 1 base at J, with 12 bases between. There are 15 residues in the CDR3. CDR3 DNA sequence: TGTGCCAGCAGCCCCCAGGGGCTCAGCAATCAGCCCCAGCATTTT. Encoded protein: CASSPQGLSNQPQHF.

The chain carries TRBV15 and TRBJ1-1; possible D gene TRBD1, 5 bases. Germline V gene lookup returns CDR1 LNHNV and CDR2 YYDKDF (reference sequence). The V end was cut by 3 bases, the J end by 4 bases, with 9 bases between. This CDR3 contains 13 residues. CDR3 DNA sequence: TGTGCCACCAGCAGGGGGGTGTCCACTGAAGCTTTCTTT. Residues: CATSRGVSTEAFF.

The genes are TRBV5-8 and TRBJ2-7, with 7 positions matching TRBD1. This CDR3 has 15 residues. The trim removed 2 bases at V and 3 bases at J, leaving 8 bases unmatched. Germline lookup yields CDR1 SGHTS and CDR2 YDEGEE. CDR3 coding DNA: TGTGCCAGCAGCTTCTCGGGACAGCGCTACTACGAGCAGTACTTC. The encoded protein is CASSFSGQRYYEQYF.

The V call is TRBV7-9, the J call TRBJ1-4, with D possibly being TRBD1 (5 bases). There are 19 residues in the CDR3. Germline values: CDR1 SEHNR, CDR2 FQNEAQ (reference sequence). Trimming removed 4 bases from V and 0 bases from J, with 21 bases in between. The CDR3 protein is CASSSTPPGLRATNEKLFF. As DNA, the CDR3 is TGTGCCAGCAGCTCCACCCCCCCGGGACTAAGGGCAACTAATGAAAAACTGTTTTTT.

The chain has TRBV6-5 and TRBJ2-1; D may be TRBD1 (6 bases). There are 15 residues in the CDR3. Germline lookup yields CDR1 MNHEY and CDR2 SVGAGI. V lost 6 bases, J lost 4 bases, and 16 bases lay in between. CDR3 in amino acids: CASRSELGQYNEQFF. The CDR3 bases are TGTGCCAGCAGGAGCGAATTGGGACAATACAATGAGCAGTTCTTC.